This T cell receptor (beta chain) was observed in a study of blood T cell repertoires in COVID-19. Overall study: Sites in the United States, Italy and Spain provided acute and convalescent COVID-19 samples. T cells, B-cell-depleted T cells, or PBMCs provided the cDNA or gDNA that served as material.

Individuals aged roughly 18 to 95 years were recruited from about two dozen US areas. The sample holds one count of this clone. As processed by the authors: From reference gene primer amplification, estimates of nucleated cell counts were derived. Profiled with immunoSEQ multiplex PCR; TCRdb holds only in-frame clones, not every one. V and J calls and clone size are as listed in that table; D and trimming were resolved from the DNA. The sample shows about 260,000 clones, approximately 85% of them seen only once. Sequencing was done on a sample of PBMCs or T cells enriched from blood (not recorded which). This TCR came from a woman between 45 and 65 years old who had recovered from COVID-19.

This CDR3 reads CASGTGAGYGYTF. The CDR3 DNA sequence: TGTGCCTCAGGAACAGGGGCGGGGTATGGCTACACCTTC. The chain has TRBV30 and TRBJ1-2, with 7 nucleotides matching TRBD1. CDR1 is GTSNPN and CDR2 is SVGIG in the germline V gene (reference sequence). The J segment lost 5 bases and the V segment lost 7 bases, leaving 10 bases of the junction unmatched. This CDR3 has 13 residues.